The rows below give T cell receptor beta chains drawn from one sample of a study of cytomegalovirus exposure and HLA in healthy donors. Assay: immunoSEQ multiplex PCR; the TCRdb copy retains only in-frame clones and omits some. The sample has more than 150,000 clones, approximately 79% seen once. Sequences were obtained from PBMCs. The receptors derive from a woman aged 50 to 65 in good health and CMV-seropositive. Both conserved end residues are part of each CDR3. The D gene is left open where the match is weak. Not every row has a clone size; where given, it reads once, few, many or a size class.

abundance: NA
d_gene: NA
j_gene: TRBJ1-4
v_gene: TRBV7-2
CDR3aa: CASSSVINEKLFF
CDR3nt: TGTGCCAGCAGCTCAGTAATAAATGAAAAACTGTTTTTT

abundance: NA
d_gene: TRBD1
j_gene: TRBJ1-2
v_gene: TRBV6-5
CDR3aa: CASSPLDRQGAVTF
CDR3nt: TGTGCCAGCAGTCCCCTCGACAGGCAGGGGGCAGTCACCTTC

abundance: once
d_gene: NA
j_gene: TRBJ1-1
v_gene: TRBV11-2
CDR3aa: CASSNPFETEAFF
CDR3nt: TGTGCCAGCAGCAATCCCTTTGAGACTGAAGCTTTCTTT

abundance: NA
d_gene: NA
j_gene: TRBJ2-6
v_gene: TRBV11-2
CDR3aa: CASSLGDRTFSGANVLTF
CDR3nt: TGTGCCAGCAGCTTAGGAGACAGGACCTTCTCTGGGGCCAACGTCCTGACTTTC

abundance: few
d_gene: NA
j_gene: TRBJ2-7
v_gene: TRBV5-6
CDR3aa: CASRGLNSYEQYF
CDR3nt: TGTGCCAGCAGGGGGCTCAATTCCTACGAGCAGTACTTC

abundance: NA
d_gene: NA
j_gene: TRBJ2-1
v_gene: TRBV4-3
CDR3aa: CASSQGGGTYNEQFF
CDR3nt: TGCGCCAGCAGCCAGGGGGGGGGCACTTACAATGAGCAGTTCTTC

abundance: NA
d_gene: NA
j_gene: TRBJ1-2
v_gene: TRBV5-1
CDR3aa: CASSPIERLPNYGYTF
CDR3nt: TGCGCCAGCAGCCCCATCGAAAGACTCCCTAACTATGGCTACACCTTC

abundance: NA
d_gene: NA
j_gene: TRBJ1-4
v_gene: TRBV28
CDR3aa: CASSVSGPANEKLFF
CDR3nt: TGTGCCAGCAGCGTATCAGGGCCCGCTAATGAAAAACTGTTTTTT

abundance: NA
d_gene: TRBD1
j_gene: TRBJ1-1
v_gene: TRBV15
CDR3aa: CATSGTGRQGNTEAFF
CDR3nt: TGTGCCACCAGCGGAACAGGGCGACAGGGAAACACTGAAGCTTTCTTT

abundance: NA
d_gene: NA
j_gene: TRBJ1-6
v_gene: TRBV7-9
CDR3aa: CASSSGTPNSPLHF
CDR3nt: TGTGCCAGCAGCTCCGGGACACCGAATTCACCCCTCCACTTT

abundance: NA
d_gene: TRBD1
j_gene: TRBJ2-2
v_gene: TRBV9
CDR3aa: CASNEGDRTGELFF
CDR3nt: TGTGCCAGCAATGAAGGGGACAGGACCGGGGAGCTGTTTTTT

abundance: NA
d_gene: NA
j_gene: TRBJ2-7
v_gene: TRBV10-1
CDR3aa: CASSDGVEQYF
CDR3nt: TGCGCCAGCAGTGACGGGGTCGAGCAGTACTTC

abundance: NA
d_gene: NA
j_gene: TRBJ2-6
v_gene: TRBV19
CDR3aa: CASRLGDNHSGANVLTF
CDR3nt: TGTGCCAGTCGCCTTGGGGACAACCACTCTGGGGCCAACGTCCTGACTTTC

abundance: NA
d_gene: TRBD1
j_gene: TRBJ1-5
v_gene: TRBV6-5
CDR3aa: CASSGGQGVEPQHF
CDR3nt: TGTGCCAGCAGTGGGGGACAGGGCGTTGAGCCCCAGCATTTT

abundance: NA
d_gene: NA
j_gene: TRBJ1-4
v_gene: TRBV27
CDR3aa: CASSLRLYRDEKLFF
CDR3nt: TGTGCCAGCAGCCTTCGCCTTTACAGGGACGAAAAACTGTTTTTT

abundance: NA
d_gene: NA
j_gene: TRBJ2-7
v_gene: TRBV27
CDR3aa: CASSLGSGQGYEQYF
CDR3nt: TGTGCCAGCAGTTTAGGTTCCGGACAAGGCTACGAGCAGTACTTC

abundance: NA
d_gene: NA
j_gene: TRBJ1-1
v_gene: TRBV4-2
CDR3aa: CASSQSTEAFF
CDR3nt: TGTGCCAGCAGCCAGAGCACTGAAGCTTTCTTT

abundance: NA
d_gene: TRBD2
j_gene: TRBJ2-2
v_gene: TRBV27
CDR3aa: CASRTGTRPTGELFF
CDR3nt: TGTGCCAGCAGAACCGGGACTAGGCCCACCGGGGAGCTGTTTTTT

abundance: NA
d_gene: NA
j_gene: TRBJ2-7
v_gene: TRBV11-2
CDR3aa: CASSLGTASYEQYF
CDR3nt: TGTGCCAGCAGCTTAGGGACAGCCTCCTACGAGCAGTACTTC

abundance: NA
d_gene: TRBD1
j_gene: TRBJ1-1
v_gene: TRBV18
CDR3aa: CASSTGTADAFF
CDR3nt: TGTGCCAGCTCAACTGGGACAGCCGACGCTTTCTTT

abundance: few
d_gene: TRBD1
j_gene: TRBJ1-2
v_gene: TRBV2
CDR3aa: CASSEVDRGPYGYTF
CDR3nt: TGTGCCAGCAGTGAAGTCGACAGGGGGCCTTATGGCTACACCTTC

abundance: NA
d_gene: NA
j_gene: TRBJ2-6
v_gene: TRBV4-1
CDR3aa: CASSQAARAGANVLTF
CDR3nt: TGCGCCAGCAGCCAAGCAGCCCGGGCTGGGGCCAACGTCCTGACTTTC

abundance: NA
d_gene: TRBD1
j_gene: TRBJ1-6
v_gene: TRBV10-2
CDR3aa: CAIGQGSNSPLHF
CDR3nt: TGCGCCATAGGACAGGGAAGTAATTCACCCCTCCACTTT

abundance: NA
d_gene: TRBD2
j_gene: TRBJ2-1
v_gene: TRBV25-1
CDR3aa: CASSDLRTSGGDEQFF
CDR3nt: TGTGCCAGCAGTGACCTTCGGACTAGCGGGGGGGATGAGCAGTTCTTC

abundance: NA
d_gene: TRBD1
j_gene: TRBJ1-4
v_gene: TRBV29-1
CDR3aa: CSVKTGSGEKLFF
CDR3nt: TGCAGCGTTAAGACAGGGTCTGGGGAAAAACTGTTTTTT

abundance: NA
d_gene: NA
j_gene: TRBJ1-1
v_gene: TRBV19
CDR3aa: CASNFRGTGGIEAFF
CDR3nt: TGTGCCAGTAACTTCAGGGGAACAGGTGGCATTGAAGCTTTCTTT

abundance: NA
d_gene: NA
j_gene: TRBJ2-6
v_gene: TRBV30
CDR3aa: CAWGADLMTGRSSGANVLTF
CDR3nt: TGTGCCTGGGGGGCAGATTTAATGACAGGCCGAAGCTCTGGGGCCAACGTCCTGACTTTC

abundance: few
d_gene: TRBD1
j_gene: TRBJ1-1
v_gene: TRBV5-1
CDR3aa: CASSLERGQLNTEAFF
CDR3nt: TGCGCCAGCAGCTTGGAGAGGGGACAGTTGAACACTGAAGCTTTCTTT

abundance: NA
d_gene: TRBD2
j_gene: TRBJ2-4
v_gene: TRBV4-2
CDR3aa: CASSQDPGGGKNIQYF
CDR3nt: TGTGCCAGCAGCCAAGATCCGGGGGGAGGCAAAAACATTCAGTACTTC

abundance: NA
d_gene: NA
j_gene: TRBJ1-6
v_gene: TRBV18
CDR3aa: CASSAGDSPLHF
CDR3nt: TGTGCCAGTTCGGCGGGGGATTCACCCCTCCACTTT

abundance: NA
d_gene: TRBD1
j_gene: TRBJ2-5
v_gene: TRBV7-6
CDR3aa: CASSLGTGSETQYF
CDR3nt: TGTGCCAGCAGCTTAGGGACAGGGAGCGAGACCCAGTACTTC

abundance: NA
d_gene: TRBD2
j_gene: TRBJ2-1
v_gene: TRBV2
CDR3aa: CASLWTSGGHNEQFF
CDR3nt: TGTGCCAGCCTTTGGACTAGCGGGGGGCACAATGAGCAGTTCTTC

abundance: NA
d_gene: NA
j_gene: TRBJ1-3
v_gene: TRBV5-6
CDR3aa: CASSLSGNTIYF
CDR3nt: TGTGCCAGCAGCCTGAGTGGAAACACCATATATTTT

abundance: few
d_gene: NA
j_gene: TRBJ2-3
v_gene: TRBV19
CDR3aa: CASSGVGAGLTDTQYF
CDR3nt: TGTGCCAGTAGTGGAGTAGGGGCGGGGCTCACAGATACGCAGTATTTT

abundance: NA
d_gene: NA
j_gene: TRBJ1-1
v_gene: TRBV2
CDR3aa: CASRYRDLNTEAFF
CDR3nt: TGTGCCAGCAGGTACAGGGATTTGAACACTGAAGCTTTCTTT

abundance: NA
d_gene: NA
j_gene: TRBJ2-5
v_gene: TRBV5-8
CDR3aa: CASGGGPYQETQYF
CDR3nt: TGTGCCAGCGGAGGCGGCCCCTACCAAGAGACCCAGTACTTC

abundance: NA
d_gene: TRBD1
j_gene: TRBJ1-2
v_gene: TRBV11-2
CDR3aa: CASSFFETGTPYGYTF
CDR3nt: TGTGCCAGCAGCTTTTTTGAGACAGGGACTCCCTATGGCTACACCTTC

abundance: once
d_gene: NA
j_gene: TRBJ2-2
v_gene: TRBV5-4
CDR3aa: CASSFGAGQRNTGELFF
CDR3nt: TGTGCCAGCAGCTTCGGTGCTGGACAGAGAAACACCGGGGAGCTGTTTTTT

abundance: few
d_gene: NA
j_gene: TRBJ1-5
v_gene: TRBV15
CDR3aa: CATSRARDTRPNQPQHF
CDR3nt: TGTGCCACCAGCAGAGCACGGGACACCCGCCCCAATCAGCCCCAGCATTTT

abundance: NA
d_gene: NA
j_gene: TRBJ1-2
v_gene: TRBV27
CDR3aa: CASSNTYGYTF
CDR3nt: TGTGCCAGCAGCAATACTTATGGCTACACCTTC

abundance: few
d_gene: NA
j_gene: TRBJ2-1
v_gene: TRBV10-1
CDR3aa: CASSESTSGFNEQFF
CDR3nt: TGCGCCAGCAGTGAGTCGACGAGCGGGTTTAATGAGCAGTTCTTC